These 19 T cell receptor beta chains were all obtained from the same sample, sequenced in a study of coeliac disease. Sequencing used immunoSEQ multiplex PCR; TCRdb keeps in-frame clones, though not all of them. The sample carries 4,000 to 5,000 clones, 72% recorded once. Specimen: lymphocytes from the gut lamina propria. The receptor set was obtained from a man younger than 35 with celiac disease on a gluten-free diet.

This clone came up a few times. V and J are TRBV6-1 and TRBJ1-4, with a possible D match to TRBD1 (6 bases). Germline V gene lookup returns CDR1 MNHNS and CDR2 SASEGT. Trimming shortened V by 6 bases and J by 6 bases, and 17 bases separated the two germline ends. The CDR3 covers 15 residues. This CDR3 is CASRTYTGKDEKLFF. The CDR3 DNA sequence: TGTGCCAGCAGAACATATACAGGGAAGGATGAAAAACTGTTTTTT.

The chain recombines TRBV30 with TRBJ2-4; a weak D match, TRBD2 (6 bases). V dropped 2 bases and J dropped 0 bases, with 11 bases sitting between them. This CDR3 is built from 15 residues. From germline, CDR1 is GTSNPN and CDR2 SVGIG (reference sequence). The CDR3 loop is CAWSHGSLAKNIQYF. Written as DNA, the CDR3 is TGTGCCTGGAGTCACGGGAGCTTAGCCAAAAACATTCAGTACTTC.

CDR3 sequence: CASNQGTNQPQHF. The CDR3, as DNA: TGTGCCAGCAATCAGGGAACGAATCAGCCCCAGCATTTT. The chain carries TRBV28 and TRBJ1-5, with D possibly being TRBD1 (5 bases). The germline V gene has CDR1 MDHEN and CDR2 SYDVKM. This CDR3 is built from 13 residues. V lost 7 bases to trimming and J lost 4 bases, with 11 bases between them. Using reference TRBV28 and TRBJ1-5 for the parts outside the CDR3, the full variable domain is DVKVTQSSRYLVKRTGEKVFLECVQDMDHENMFWYRQDPGLGLRLIYFSYDVKMKEKGDIPEGYSVSREKKERFSLILESASTNQTSMYLCASNQGTNQPQHFGDGTRLSIL.

The genes are TRBV30 and TRBJ1-5; a weak D match, TRBD1 (6 bases). In germline, CDR1 is GTSNPN, CDR2 SVGIG (reference sequence). Trimming pared 1 base from V and 0 bases from J, leaving 13 bases between. The CDR3 is made up of 16 amino acids. The CDR3 nucleotides are TGTGCCTGGAGTGCCTTACAGGGTCCTAGCAATCAGCCCCAGCATTTT. This codes for CAWSALQGPSNQPQHF.

The rearrangement joins TRBV19 to TRBJ2-7; 9 bases match TRBD1. CDR1 is LNHDA and CDR2 is SQIVND in the germline V gene (reference sequence). The CDR3 is 15 amino acids. J was trimmed by 3 bases and V by 4 bases; bases with no gene match: 7. In nucleotides, the CDR3 is TGTGCCAGTAGTAAAGGGACAGGGAGCGTCTACGAGCAGTACTTC. Amino acid sequence: CASSKGTGSVYEQYF.

CDR3 bases: TGCGCCAGCAGCTCCGGTAGGGGGGGCGTGGAAAACATTCAGTACTTC. Residues: CASSSGRGGVENIQYF. The V and J genes are TRBV5-1 and TRBJ2-4, with a possible D match to TRBD2 (7 bases). This CDR3 region has 16 residues. V shed 3 bases and J shed 5 bases, with 18 bases lying between them. Germline values: CDR1 SGHRS, CDR2 YFSETQ.

The sample holds one count of this clone. One end of the junction is discordant with germline, which a read error may explain. CDR3 sequence: CASSRTSGGVYQETRYF. CDR3 nucleotide sequence: TGTGCCAGCTCCAGGACTAGCGGGGGGGTTTACCAAGAGACCCGGTACTTC. The chain is built from TRBV9 and TRBJ2-5, with 15 bases aligning to TRBD2. The CDR3 is made up of 17 amino acids. Germline V gives CDR1 SGDLS, CDR2 YYNGEE.

J is TRBJ2-5 and V is TRBV5-5; TRBD2 might be the D (5 bases). V lost 5 bases and J 11 bases, leaving 16 bases between the germline ends. The CDR3 runs to 12 residues. The germline CDR1 and CDR2 sequences are SGHKS and YYEKEE (reference sequence). CDR3 nucleotides: TGTGCCAGCAGTTTAACTAGGAGTGAGCAGTACTTC. It translates to CASSLTRSEQYF.

The CDR3 is CAWMSVSSSGANVLTF. DNA of the CDR3: TGTGCCTGGATGTCCGTGAGTTCCTCTGGGGCCAACGTCCTGACTTTC. The chain uses TRBV30 and TRBJ2-6; D is unresolved. The CDR3 has 16 residues. CDR1 is GTSNPN, CDR2 SVGIG, per germline (reference sequence). Trimming shortened V by 4 bases and J by 0 bases, and 13 bases separated the two germline ends.

By share, this clone ranks as medium-sized. The chain has TRBV30 and TRBJ2-7, with 8 nucleotides matching TRBD2. This CDR3 contains 12 residues. V was clipped by 2 bases and J by 4 bases; unmatched bases: 1. Germline values: CDR1 GTSNPN, CDR2 SVGIG (reference sequence). The CDR3 loop is CAWSRGGYEQYF. CDR3 nucleotides: TGTGCCTGGAGTCGGGGGGGGTACGAGCAGTACTTC. The complete variable domain, with remaining parts taken from reference TRBV30 and TRBJ2-7, reads SQTIHQWPATLVQPVGSPLSLECTVEGTSNPNLYWYRQAAGRGLQLLFYSVGIGQISSEVPQNLSASRPQDRQFILSSKKLLLSDSGFYLCAWSRGGYEQYFGPGTRLTVT.

The gene calls are TRBV9 and TRBJ1-4, with 7 bases identical to TRBD1. The CDR3 totals 14 residues. Germline V CDR1 and CDR2: SGDLS, YYNGEE. The V and J ends lost 3 bases and 8 bases, in that order; junction bases with no gene match: 7. The CDR3 DNA is TGTGCCAGCAGCGGCGCAGGGGGGCAGGAAAAACTGTTTTTT. Translating it yields CASSGAGGQEKLFF.

The V gene is TRBV27, the J gene TRBJ2-3, with a tentative D call TRBD2 (5 bases). This CDR3 is built from 14 residues. The V gene's germline CDR1 is MNHEY and CDR2 SMNVEV (reference sequence). V lost 3 bases to trimming and J lost 6 bases, with 13 bases between them. The CDR3 sequence: CASSFRGWGDTQYF. The CDR3 nucleotides read TGTGCCAGCAGTTTTCGAGGGTGGGGTGATACGCAGTATTTT.

This clone is labeled as large. The chain uses TRBV11-2 and TRBJ1-2, with TRBD1 matching 8 bases. Per germline, CDR1 SGHAT and CDR2 FQNNGV. V was clipped by 4 bases and J by 4 bases; unmatched bases: 8. The CDR3 contains 15 residues. CDR3 bases: TGTGCCAGCAGCTCCGACAGGGGATTCAGCTATGGCTACACCTTC. As protein: CASSSDRGFSYGYTF.

The chain employs TRBV5-4 and TRBJ1-1; D remains ambiguous. Germline-derived CDR1 and CDR2 are SGHNT and YYREEE (reference sequence). Between the trimmed V and J ends, which lost 3 bases and 4 bases, there was a span of 13 bases. The CDR3 covers 14 residues. CDR3 DNA sequence: TGTGCCAGCAGCTACGGGAGGGCTGGCACTGAAGCTTTCTTT. Translated: CASSYGRAGTEAFF.

The gene calls are TRBV6-5 and TRBJ1-2; D is perhaps TRBD1 (6 bases). The CDR3 length is 14 residues. V was trimmed by 2 bases and J by 6 bases, leaving 13 bases between them. Germline CDR1 and CDR2: MNHEY and SVGAGI. The CDR3 DNA reads TGTGCCAGCAGTTACGGTGCAGGGGCCAATGGCTACACCTTC. This gives the protein CASSYGAGANGYTF.

The V and J genes are TRBV4-2 and TRBJ1-3, with D unclear. Germline CDR1 reads LGHNA; CDR2 reads YNFKEQ. The CDR3 consists of 18 residues. V was pared by 0 bases and J by 0 bases, with 15 bases between. This chain's CDR3 is CASSQDPRQIASGNTIYF. The DNA for the CDR3 is TGTGCCAGCAGCCAAGACCCTCGGCAAATAGCCTCTGGAAACACCATATATTTT.

The chain combines TRBV30 with TRBJ2-1, with D possibly matching TRBD1 (5 bases). Germline CDR1 is GTSNPN and CDR2 is SVGIG (reference sequence). The CDR3 covers 14 residues. V lost 1 base and J 2 bases, leaving 9 bases between the germline ends. DNA of the CDR3: TGTGCCTGGAGTGCCAGGGTACCCTACAATGAGCAGTTCTTC. Translated: CAWSARVPYNEQFF. Together with reference TRBV30 and TRBJ2-1, the CDR3 gives the full variable domain: SQTIHQWPATLVQPVGSPLSLECTVEGTSNPNLYWYRQAAGRGLQLLFYSVGIGQISSEVPQNLSASRPQDRQFILSSKKLLLSDSGFYLCAWSARVPYNEQFFGPGTRLTVL.

V and J are TRBV5-1 and TRBJ2-3; D uncertain. From germline, CDR1 is SGHRS and CDR2 YFSETQ. V lost 7 bases, J lost 2 bases, and 14 bases lay in between. The CDR3 consists of 14 residues. In DNA, the CDR3 is TGCGCCAGCCCGTGGCGGTTGGACACAGATACGCAGTATTTT. Translation gives CASPWRLDTDTQYF.

V usage is TRBV7-3 and J usage is TRBJ2-5; 9 nucleotides agree with TRBD2. With 5 bases clipped from V and 5 bases from J, the junction kept 9 bases outside the gene matches. Germline lookup yields CDR1 SGHTA and CDR2 FQGTGA. The CDR3 has 15 residues. CDR3 in DNA: TGTGCCAGCAGCAGCGCGGGGGGGCCTGGGGAGACCCAGTACTTC. Protein sequence: CASSSAGGPGETQYF. Full variable domain (missing parts from reference TRBV7-3 and TRBJ2-5): GAGVSQTPSNKVTEKGKYVELRCDPISGHTALYWYRQSLGQGPEFLIYFQGTGAADDSGLPNDRFFAVRPEGSVSTLKIQRTERGDSAVYLCASSSAGGPGETQYFGPGTRLLVL.